These 32 T cell receptor beta chains were sequenced from one sample in a study of spatial heterogeneity in lung cancer. TCRdb processed the 5' RACE reads anew with MiXCR; each CDR3 protein has one entry. Of over 50,000 distinct CDR3 sequences in the sample, about 6.6% were seen once. Specified time point: sample taken at primary tumor resection. Sequencing used PBMCs, obtained at surgery. The receptors originated from a female donor with early-stage non-small cell lung cancer.

This clonotype appeared a few times. The V call is TRBV5-1, the J call TRBJ2-1; TRBD2 matches at 12 bases. With 4 bases clipped from V and 6 bases from J, the junction kept 11 bases outside the gene matches. Germline CDR1 is SGHRS and CDR2 is YFSETQ. The CDR3 runs to 17 residues. CDR3 protein: CASSLRTSGERGNEQFF. In nucleotides, the CDR3 is TGCGCCAGCAGCCTACGGACTAGCGGGGAAAGAGGCAATGAGCAGTTCTTC.

This clonotype was seen repeatedly, ten times or more. The rearrangement joins TRBV11-3 to TRBJ2-2; D not resolved. V was pared by 1 base and J by 0 bases, with 0 bases between. CDR1 and CDR2 (germline): SGHNT, YENEEA. This CDR3 has 13 amino acids. This CDR3 is CASSLANTGELFF. In DNA, the CDR3 is TGTGCCAGCAGCTTAGCGAACACCGGGGAGCTGTTTTTT.

This clonotype was seen ten or more times. The chain's CDR3 is CASSISGTSSYEQYF. The CDR3 region has the DNA TGTGCCAGCAGCATATCCGGGACTAGCAGCTACGAGCAGTACTTC. The chain has TRBV5-5 and TRBJ2-7, with TRBD2 matching over 9 bases. Germline V gene lookup returns CDR1 SGHKS and CDR2 YYEKEE (reference sequence). This CDR3 is built from 15 residues. V was pared by 4 bases and J by 3 bases, with 8 bases of the junction left unmatched.

This clonotype was seen only a few times. The chain links TRBV6-1 to TRBJ2-7; 12 bases align to TRBD1. The trim removed 1 base at V and 6 bases at J, leaving 7 bases unmatched. Germline V lookup: CDR1 MNHNS, CDR2 SASEGT. The CDR3 length is 16 residues. The CDR3 loop reads CASSEGTGQGAVEQYV. The CDR3 nucleotides read TGTGCCAGCAGTGAAGGGACGGGACAGGGGGCGGTCGAGCAGTACGTC.

This clonotype occurred many times. This chain joins TRBV2 and TRBJ2-3; D unclear. CDR1 SNHLY and CDR2 FYNNEI come from the germline V gene. The CDR3 has 15 residues. The V end lost 1 base, the J end lost 0 bases, and 8 bases lay between the germline ends. DNA of the CDR3: TGTGCCAGCAGTGAAGGGCAGCCTAGCACAGATACGCAGTATTTT. This translates into CASSEGQPSTDTQYF.

This clonotype was recorded a few times. The V gene is TRBV10-3, the J gene TRBJ2-5, with D hard to call. The CDR3 has 14 residues. Trimming stripped 0 bases from V and 2 bases from J, with 7 bases between. Germline V gene lookup returns CDR1 ENHRY and CDR2 SYGVKD. The CDR3 DNA sequence: TGTGCCATCAGTGAGTCGAAAGGGCAAGAGACCCAGTACTTC. It specifies CAISESKGQETQYF.

This clonotype has ten or more counts. The junction does not match germline at one end; this may be a read error. This chain uses TRBV9 with TRBJ2-5; D assignment may be TRBD1 or TRBD2 (6 bases each). There are 12 residues in the CDR3. The germline V gene encodes CDR1 SGDLS and CDR2 YYNGEE. The CDR3 protein is CASSVAGGPPDF. The CDR3 nucleotides are TGTGCCAGCAGCGTAGCCGGGGGCCCTCCGGACTTC.

This clonotype was recorded a few times. The gene calls are TRBV11-2 and TRBJ1-2; D gene unclear. Germline V CDR1 and CDR2: SGHAT, FQNNGV. V lost 1 base and J 4 bases, leaving 16 bases between the germline ends. The CDR3 is 16 amino acids. DNA of the CDR3: TGTGCCAGCAGCTTAGCGACGATGACATACTCCTATGGCTACACCTTC. Encoded protein: CASSLATMTYSYGYTF.

In its sample, this clonotype was seen many times. The gene calls are TRBV28 and TRBJ1-5; no reliable D call. This CDR3 contains 13 residues. Germline lookup yields CDR1 MDHEN and CDR2 SYDVKM. Trimming pared 6 bases from V and 5 bases from J, leaving 11 bases between. The CDR3 is CASRVGVYQPQHF. In DNA, the CDR3 is TGTGCCAGCAGGGTTGGGGTGTATCAGCCCCAGCATTTT.

This clonotype appeared many times. V is TRBV11-2 and J is TRBJ2-7; 10 bases align to TRBD1. The CDR3 has 15 residues. V lost 3 bases, J lost 4 bases, and 6 bases stayed unmatched. Germline V gene lookup returns CDR1 SGHAT and CDR2 FQNNGV. CDR3 amino acids: CASSLGQGSGYEQYV. Written as DNA, the CDR3 is TGTGCCAGCAGCTTGGGACAGGGGTCAGGGTACGAGCAGTACGTC.

This chain uses TRBV5-6 with TRBJ2-5; D possibly corresponds to TRBD2 (6 bases). CDR1 and CDR2 from the germline V gene are SGHDT and YYEEEE. The CDR3 runs 14 residues. Trimming cost V 7 bases and J 1 base, with 14 bases left between them. This CDR3 reads CASRRGIGQETQYF. The CDR3, as DNA: TGTGCCAGCCGCCGGGGGATAGGCCAAGAGACCCAGTACTTC.

This clonotype was recorded many times. The rearrangement links TRBV6-2 or TRBV6-3 to TRBJ1-1; tentatively, D is TRBD1 (5 bases). Trimming removed 8 bases at V and 0 bases at J, with 16 bases between. Germline CDR1 and CDR2: MNHEY and SVGEGT. The CDR3 loop spans 15 amino acids. CDR3 residues: CASRWPGAMNTEAFF. The CDR3 coding sequence is TGTGCCAGCCGCTGGCCCGGGGCCATGAACACTGAAGCTTTCTTT.

This clonotype was seen many times. V and J are TRBV20-1 and TRBJ2-7; D perhaps matches TRBD2 (6 bases). Germline V lookup: CDR1 DFQATT, CDR2 SNEGSKA (reference sequence). V was pared by 5 bases and J by 2 bases, with 16 bases between. There are 14 residues in the CDR3. CDR3 loop: CSALTGTGAYEQYF. The CDR3 nucleotides are TGCAGTGCTCTTACCGGGACTGGGGCCTACGAGCAGTACTTC.

The sample holds one count of this clonotype. The rearrangement links TRBV29-1 to TRBJ2-3; possible D gene TRBD1, 5 bases. CDR1 is SQVTM, CDR2 ANQGSEA, per germline. Trimming shortened V by 6 bases and J by 4 bases, and 8 bases separated the two germline ends. The CDR3 is 11 residues long. The CDR3 bases are TGCAGCGTGACAGATTCAGATACGCAGTATTTT. This translates into CSVTDSDTQYF.

This clonotype was picked up many times. This sequence joins TRBV3-1 and TRBJ1-1; tentative D call: TRBD1 (5 bases). V was clipped by 1 base and J by 8 bases, with 11 bases between them. The CDR3 spans 13 residues. Germline V gives CDR1 LGHDT, CDR2 YNNKEL (reference sequence). The CDR3 nucleotides read TGTGCCAGCAGCCAAGGCCCTCGACAGGAAGCTTTCTTT. Its translation is CASSQGPRQEAFF. Based on the CDR3 plus reference TRBV3-1 and TRBJ1-1, the full variable domain is DTAVSQTPKYLVTQMGNDKSIKCEQNLGHDTMYWYKQDSKKFLKIMFSYNNKELIINETVPNRFSPKSPDKAHLNLHINSLELGDSAVYFCASSQGPRQEAFFGQGTRLTVV.

This clonotype was counted many times. The chain couples TRBV10-2 to TRBJ1-4, with no clear D. V gave up 7 bases and J gave up 11 bases, with 14 bases separating them. This CDR3 has 12 amino acids. Per the germline V gene, CDR1 is WSHSY and CDR2 is SAAADI. The DNA of the CDR3 is TGCGCCAGCACCGAGATGGGGAAGAAACTGTTTTTT. It codes for CASTEMGKKLFF.

This clonotype has a count of ten or more. This sequence joins TRBV12-5 and TRBJ2-1; D is unresolved. Germline CDR1 is LGHNT and CDR2 is FRNRAP. The CDR3 loop spans 15 amino acids. V lost 5 bases to trimming and J lost 6 bases, with 17 bases between them. The CDR3 bases are TGTGCTAGTGGTGCGACCCTCTTTGAACCCAATGAGCAGTTCTTC. It codes for CASGATLFEPNEQFF.

This clonotype was seen a handful of times. The V gene is TRBV19, the J gene TRBJ1-2; no clear D gene. The germline V gene has CDR1 LNHDA and CDR2 SQIVND (reference sequence). Trimming took off 3 bases at V and 8 bases at J, with 13 bases between the two ends. This CDR3 spans 13 amino acids. The CDR3 coding sequence is TGTGCCAGTAGTATGACACCTCCGGGGGGCTACACCTTC. Translated, it gives CASSMTPPGGYTF.

Many counts were recorded for this clonotype. This sequence joins TRBV5-6 and TRBJ2-7, with 8 bases lining up with TRBD1. V dropped 2 bases and J dropped 6; count of bases not matched to a gene: 10. The germline gives CDR1 SGHDT, CDR2 YYEEEE. The CDR3 covers 15 residues. The CDR3 region is CASSFSPGTGAEQYF. As DNA, the CDR3 is TGTGCCAGCAGCTTCAGTCCCGGGACAGGTGCCGAGCAGTACTTC.

This clonotype was seen at least ten times. The J gene is TRBJ2-7, the V gene TRBV5-1; TRBD2 is a possible D gene (5 bases). CDR3 size: 15 residues. Germline lookup yields CDR1 SGHRS and CDR2 YFSETQ. V dropped 1 base and J dropped 7 bases, with 18 bases sitting between them. The chain's CDR3 is CASSLNSKRGGEQYF. CDR3 nucleotide sequence: TGCGCCAGCAGCTTGAACTCAAAGCGAGGAGGAGAGCAGTACTTC.

This clonotype appeared many times. V and J are TRBV9 and TRBJ2-3, with D possibly TRBD2 on 7 matching bases. Germline loops: CDR1 SGDLS, CDR2 YYNGEE. CDR3 size: 16 residues. With 3 bases removed from V and 1 base from J, the gap between germline ends came to 15 bases. The CDR3 sequence: CASSEGGGTGTDTQYF. The CDR3 region has the DNA TGTGCCAGCAGCGAGGGGGGAGGGACTGGCACAGATACGCAGTATTTT.

This clonotype has ten or more counts. The V call is TRBV20-1, the J call TRBJ2-3, with 11 nucleotides matching TRBD2. Germline assignment: CDR1 DFQATT and CDR2 SNEGSKA (reference sequence). V gave up 2 bases and J gave up 7 bases; unmatched junction bases: 8. The CDR3 length is 15 residues. CDR3 loop: CSARQVTSGVNTQYF. As DNA, the CDR3 is TGCAGTGCTAGACAAGTGACTAGCGGGGTAAATACGCAGTATTTT.

The chain carries TRBV4-1 and TRBJ1-1; weak D call: TRBD1 (6 bases). Germline V gene data show CDR1 as MGHRA and CDR2 as YSYEKL. V dropped 1 base and J dropped 7 bases, with 16 bases sitting between them. This CDR3 contains 15 residues. The CDR3 protein is CASSQGLGGRGEAFF. In DNA, the CDR3 is TGCGCCAGCAGCCAAGGGCTGGGGGGGCGCGGTGAAGCTTTCTTT.

The CDR3 loop reads CASTGGSNYGYTF. As DNA, the CDR3 is TGTGCCAGTACAGGGGGCTCTAACTATGGCTACACCTTC. The chain couples TRBV6-5 to TRBJ1-2; 9 bases fit TRBD1. The V gene's germline CDR1 is MNHEY and CDR2 SVGAGI. V gave up 9 bases and J gave up 0 bases; unmatched junction bases: 2. The CDR3 is made up of 13 amino acids.

This clonotype was picked up many times. V gene TRBV12-3 or TRBV12-4 combines with J gene TRBJ2-1; D call uncertain. Trimming stripped 6 bases from V and 0 bases from J, with 9 bases between. The CDR3 length is 14 residues. The CDR3 region is CASRDLSSYNEQFF. The CDR3 DNA is TGTGCCAGCAGGGATTTGAGCTCCTACAATGAGCAGTTCTTC.

This clonotype was counted only a few times. The chain joins TRBV15 to TRBJ2-7; 11 positions agree with TRBD2. This CDR3 is 16 amino acids long. Germline V lookup: CDR1 LNHNV, CDR2 YYDKDF (reference sequence). The ends lost 4 bases at V and 2 bases at J; junction bases unmatched: 7. CDR3 in DNA: TGTGCCACCAGCAAATCTCTAGCGGGGGGAACCTACGAGCAGTACGTC. Its translation: CATSKSLAGGTYEQYV.

By share, this clonotype counts as medium-sized. This chain links TRBV20-1 with TRBJ2-7; 7 positions agree with TRBD2. Germline trimming cut 6 bases from V and 0 bases from J; bases unmatched to any gene: 8. CDR3 length: 14 amino acids. Germline CDR1 and CDR2: DFQATT and SNEGSKA (reference sequence). The CDR3 sequence: CSAKTSPSSYEQYV. In nucleotides, the CDR3 is TGCAGTGCGAAGACTAGCCCAAGCTCCTACGAGCAGTACGTC.

V usage is TRBV6-6 and J usage is TRBJ2-1, with unresolved D. This CDR3 contains 11 residues. Deletions cut 5 bases from V and 10 bases from J, with 9 bases between. Looked up from germline, CDR1 is MNHNY and CDR2 is SVGAGI (reference sequence). For the CDR3, the DNA is TGTGCCAGCAGTCTAGGAAGCGAGCAGTTCTTC. As protein: CASSLGSEQFF.

This clonotype showed up many times. This rearrangement joins TRBV14 to TRBJ1-6; D gene ambiguous. The V end was cut by 1 base, the J end by 9 bases, with 10 bases between. There are 14 residues in the CDR3. Per the germline V gene, CDR1 is SGHDN and CDR2 is FVKESK. CDR3 in amino acids: CASSQGLGSSPLHF. Here the CDR3 DNA reads TGTGCCAGCAGCCAAGGGTTGGGGAGTTCACCCCTCCACTTT. The full variable domain, rest sourced from reference TRBV14 and TRBJ1-6, is EAGVTQFPSHSVIEKGQTVTLRCDPISGHDNLYWYRRVMGKEIKFLLHFVKESKQDESGMPNNRFLAERTGGTYSTLKVQPAELEDSGVYFCASSQGLGSSPLHFGNGTRLTVT.

This clonotype was recorded at least ten times. In DNA form, the CDR3 reads TGCGCCAGCAGCTTGGAGGGACCACTTACCTCCTACGAGCAGTACTTC. It is translated as CASSLEGPLTSYEQYF. The chain uses TRBV5-1 and TRBJ2-7; D could derive from TRBD1 or TRBD2 (5 bases each). The ends were cut back, 0 bases at V and 0 bases at J, with 13 bases in the middle. Germline CDR1 SGHRS, CDR2 YFSETQ. There are 16 residues in the CDR3.

The CDR3 sequence is CATHGGSTGELFF. The CDR3 DNA reads as TGTGCCACTCATGGGGGCTCCACCGGGGAGCTGTTTTTT. The chain combines TRBV2 with TRBJ2-2, with a weak D call TRBD1 (6 bases). CDR1 is SNHLY, CDR2 FYNNEI, per germline. V lost 10 bases and J lost 4, with 13 bases in between. This CDR3 is 13 amino acids long.

Ten or more counts support this clonotype. The CDR3 protein is CASSRDRTEQYF. CDR3 bases: TGTGCCAGCAGCCGCGACAGGACCGAGCAGTACTTC. The chain combines TRBV11-2 with TRBJ2-7; possible D gene TRBD1, 6 bases. The germline gives CDR1 SGHAT, CDR2 FQNNGV. This CDR3 is 12 amino acids long. The V and J ends lost 5 bases and 6 bases respectively, with 11 bases between them.